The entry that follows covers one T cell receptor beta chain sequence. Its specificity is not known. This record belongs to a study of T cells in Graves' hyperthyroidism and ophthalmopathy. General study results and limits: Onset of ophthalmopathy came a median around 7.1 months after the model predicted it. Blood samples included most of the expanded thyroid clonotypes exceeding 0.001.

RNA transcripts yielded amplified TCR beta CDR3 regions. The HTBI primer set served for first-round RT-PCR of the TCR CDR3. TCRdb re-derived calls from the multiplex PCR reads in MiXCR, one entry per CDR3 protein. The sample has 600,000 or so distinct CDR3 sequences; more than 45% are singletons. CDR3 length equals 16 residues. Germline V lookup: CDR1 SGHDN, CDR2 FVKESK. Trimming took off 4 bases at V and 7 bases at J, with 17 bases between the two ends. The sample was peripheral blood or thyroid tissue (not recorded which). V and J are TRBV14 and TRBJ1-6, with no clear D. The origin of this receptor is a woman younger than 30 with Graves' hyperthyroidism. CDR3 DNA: TGTGCCAGCAGCCTCTCCCCGGGGATGGGGAATTCACCCCTCCACTTT. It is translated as CASSLSPGMGNSPLHF.